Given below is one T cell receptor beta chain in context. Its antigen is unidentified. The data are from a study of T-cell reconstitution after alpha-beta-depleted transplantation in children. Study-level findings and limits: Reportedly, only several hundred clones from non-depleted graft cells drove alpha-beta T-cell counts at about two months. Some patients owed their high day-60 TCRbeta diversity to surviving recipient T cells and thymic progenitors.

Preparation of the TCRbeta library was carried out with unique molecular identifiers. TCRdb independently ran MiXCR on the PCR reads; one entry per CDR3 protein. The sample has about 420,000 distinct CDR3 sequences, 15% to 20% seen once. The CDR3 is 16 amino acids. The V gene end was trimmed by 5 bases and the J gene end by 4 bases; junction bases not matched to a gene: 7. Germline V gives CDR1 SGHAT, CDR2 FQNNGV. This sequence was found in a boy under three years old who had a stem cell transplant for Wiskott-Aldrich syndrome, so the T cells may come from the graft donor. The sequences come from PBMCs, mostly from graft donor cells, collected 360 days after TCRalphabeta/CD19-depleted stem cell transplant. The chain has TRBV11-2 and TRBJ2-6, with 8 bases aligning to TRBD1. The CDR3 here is CASSLRTGSGANVLTF. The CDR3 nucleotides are TGTGCCAGCAGCCTCCGGACAGGGTCAGGGGCCAACGTCCTGACTTTC.